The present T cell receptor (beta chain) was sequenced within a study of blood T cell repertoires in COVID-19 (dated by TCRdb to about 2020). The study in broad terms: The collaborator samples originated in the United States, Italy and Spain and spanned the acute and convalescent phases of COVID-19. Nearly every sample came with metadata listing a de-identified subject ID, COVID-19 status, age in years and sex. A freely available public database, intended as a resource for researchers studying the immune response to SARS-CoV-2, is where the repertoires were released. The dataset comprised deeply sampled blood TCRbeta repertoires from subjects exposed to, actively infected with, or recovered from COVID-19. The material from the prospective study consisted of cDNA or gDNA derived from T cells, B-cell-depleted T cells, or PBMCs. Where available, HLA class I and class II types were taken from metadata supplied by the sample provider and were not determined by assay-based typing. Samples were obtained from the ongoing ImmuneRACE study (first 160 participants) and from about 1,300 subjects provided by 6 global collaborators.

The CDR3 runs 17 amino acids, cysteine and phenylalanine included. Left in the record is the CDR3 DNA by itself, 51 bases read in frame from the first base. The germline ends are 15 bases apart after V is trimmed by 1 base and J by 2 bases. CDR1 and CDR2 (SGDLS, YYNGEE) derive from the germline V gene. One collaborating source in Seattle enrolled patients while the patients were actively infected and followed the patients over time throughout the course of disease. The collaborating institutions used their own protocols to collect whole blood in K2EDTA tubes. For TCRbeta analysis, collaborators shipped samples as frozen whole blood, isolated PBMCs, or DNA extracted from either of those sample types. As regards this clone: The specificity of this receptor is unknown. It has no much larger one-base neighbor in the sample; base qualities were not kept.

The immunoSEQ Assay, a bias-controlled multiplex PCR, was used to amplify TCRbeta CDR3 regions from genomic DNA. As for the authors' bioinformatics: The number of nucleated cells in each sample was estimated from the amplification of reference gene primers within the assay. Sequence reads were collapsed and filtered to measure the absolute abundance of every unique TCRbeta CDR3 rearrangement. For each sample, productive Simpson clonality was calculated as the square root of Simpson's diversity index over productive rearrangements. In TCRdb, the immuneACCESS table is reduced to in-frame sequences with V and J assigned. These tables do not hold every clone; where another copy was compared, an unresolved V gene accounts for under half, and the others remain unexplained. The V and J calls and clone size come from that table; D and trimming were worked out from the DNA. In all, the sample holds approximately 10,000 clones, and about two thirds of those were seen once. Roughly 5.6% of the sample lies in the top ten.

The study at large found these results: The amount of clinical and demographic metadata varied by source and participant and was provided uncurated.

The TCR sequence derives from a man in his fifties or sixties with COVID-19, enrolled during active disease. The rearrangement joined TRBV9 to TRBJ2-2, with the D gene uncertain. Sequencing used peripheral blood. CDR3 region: CASSVYLVGTNTGELFF. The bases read TGTGCCAGCAGCGTATACCTGGTGGGCACAAACACCGGGGAGCTGTTTTTT.